Below are 26 T cell receptor beta chains sequenced from a single sample in a study of shared T cell receptors in the human thymus. Assay: immunoSEQ multiplex PCR; the TCRdb copy retains only in-frame clones and omits some. The data hold about 660,000 clones, with more than 75% observed a single time. Another study also made use of these data, one on human thymus T cells.

Sequencing used thymocytes. The receptor source for this set is a boy in the first two years of life with a congenital heart defect.

This clone was seen once. The chain joins TRBV6-5 to TRBJ1-1; possibly TRBD1 for D (5 bases). The CDR3 totals 15 residues. V was clipped by 4 bases and J by 4 bases, with 16 bases between them. Germline loops: CDR1 MNHEY, CDR2 SVGAGI. The CDR3 region is CASSSKPGRGTEAFF. CDR3 DNA: TGTGCCAGCAGTTCAAAGCCGGGGAGGGGCACTGAAGCTTTCTTT.

The J gene is TRBJ1-3, the V gene TRBV7-6, with 10 bases aligning to TRBD1. Losses at the gene ends were 5 bases for V and 2 bases for J; bases not matched to a gene: 3. From germline, CDR1 is SGHVS and CDR2 FNYEAQ. This CDR3 is built from 15 residues. The chain's CDR3 is CASSAGTGAGNTIYF. CDR3 bases: TGTGCCAGCAGCGCCGGGACAGGGGCTGGAAACACCATATATTTT.

V is TRBV4-2 and J is TRBJ2-7; TRBD1 aligns across 11 bases. V lost 5 bases, J lost 7 bases, and 10 bases stayed unmatched. CDR1 is LGHNA, CDR2 YNFKEQ, per germline. This CDR3 has 15 residues. CDR3 nucleotide sequence: TGTGCCAGCAGCGAATACCTTGGGACAGGGGGTGAGCAGTACTTC. Its translation is CASSEYLGTGGEQYF.

The chain combines TRBV4-3 with TRBJ2-1; TRBD2 matches at 9 bases. CDR3 length equals 18 residues. The germline gives CDR1 LGHNA, CDR2 YSLEER. The V segment lost 0 bases and the J segment 4 bases; nucleotides outside the gene matches: 10. The CDR3 protein is CASSQERWSGRTYNEQFF. The CDR3 nucleotides are TGCGCCAGCAGCCAAGAAAGATGGAGCGGGAGGACTTACAATGAGCAGTTCTTC.

This chain links TRBV10-3 with TRBJ2-5; 7 bases agree with TRBD1. The CDR3 contains 15 residues. In germline, CDR1 is ENHRY, CDR2 SYGVKD. After removal of 3 bases from V and 5 bases from J, the junction contained 9 bases not matched to a gene. This CDR3 reads CAISDPTTGWETQYF. The CDR3, as DNA: TGTGCCATCAGTGACCCCACGACAGGGTGGGAGACCCAGTACTTC.

The CDR3, as DNA: TGTGCCAGTAGTATAGATGAGGGGGCCGTCGAGCAGTACTTC. It translates to CASSIDEGAVEQYF. The genes are TRBV19 and TRBJ2-7; 7 nucleotides agree with TRBD1. The CDR3 length is 14 residues. With V trimmed by 0 bases and J by 6 bases, 5 bases remained unmatched. Germline V lookup: CDR1 LNHDA, CDR2 SQIVND (reference sequence).

This sequence joins TRBV11-2 and TRBJ2-3; TRBD1 matches at 8 bases. This CDR3 region has 17 residues. The germline V gene has CDR1 SGHAT and CDR2 FQNNGV. J lost 2 bases, V lost 5 bases, and 12 bases had no gene match. This CDR3 is CASSTRQGPPLTDTQYF. The DNA of the CDR3 is TGTGCCAGCAGCACCCGACAGGGGCCACCCCTCACAGATACGCAGTATTTT.

This sequence joins TRBV4-1 and TRBJ2-7; perhaps TRBD2 as D (6 bases). Trimming left V 4 bases short and J 5 bases short, with 24 bases between. This CDR3 region has 17 residues. Germline V lookup: CDR1 MGHRA, CDR2 YSYEKL. The CDR3 region is CASSPSEVSGEGHEQYF. CDR3 nucleotides: TGCGCCAGCAGCCCTTCAGAAGTTAGCGGAGAGGGCCACGAGCAGTACTTC.

The chain couples TRBV14 to TRBJ1-5; 9 nucleotides align to TRBD1. Germline loops: CDR1 SGHDN, CDR2 FVKESK. V was pared by 4 bases and J by 6 bases, with 4 bases of the junction left unmatched. The CDR3 spans 14 residues. The CDR3 reads CASSLQGAGQPQHF. The CDR3 bases are TGTGCCAGCAGCCTACAGGGGGCAGGTCAGCCCCAGCATTTT.

The CDR3 here is CASGLVQRSGGANVLTF. The CDR3 nucleotides read TGTGCTAGTGGTTTGGTACAACGGAGTGGGGGGGCCAACGTCCTGACTTTC. V is TRBV12-5 and J is TRBJ2-6; D gene ambiguous. The germline V gene has CDR1 LGHNT and CDR2 FRNRAP. V was pared by 0 bases and J by 4 bases, with 13 bases between. The CDR3 runs 17 residues.

This chain joins TRBV10-1 and TRBJ2-7; 7 bases are shared with TRBD1. The CDR3 has 15 amino acids. V lost 11 bases and J lost 2; bases outside the gene matches: 15. Per the germline V gene, CDR1 is WNHNN and CDR2 is SYGVQD (reference sequence). CDR3 loop: CAGGPTGDGAYEQYF. DNA of the CDR3: TGCGCCGGCGGACCCACAGGGGACGGTGCCTACGAGCAGTACTTC.

This clone was observed a single time. The chain joins TRBV7-4 to TRBJ1-2; D gene uncertain. The germline gives CDR1 SGHVT, CDR2 SQSDAQ. V lost 1 base and J lost 0, with 9 bases in between. CDR3 size: 15 residues. Here the CDR3 reads CASSLGAAANYGYTF. Here the CDR3 DNA reads TGTGCCAGCAGCTTAGGGGCAGCAGCTAACTATGGCTACACCTTC.

The genes are TRBV29-1 and TRBJ2-3; possibly TRBD2 for D (10 bases). Trimming removed 4 bases from V and 2 bases from J, with 37 bases in between. This CDR3 contains 22 residues. Germline V gene lookup returns CDR1 SQVTM and CDR2 ANQGSEA. The DNA of the CDR3 is TGCAGCGTTGTGGGGGGACAGGGTAGTAGCGGGAGGAACCCGTTGATCACAGATACGCAGTATTTT. It translates to CSVVGGQGSSGRNPLITDTQYF.

J is TRBJ2-7 and V is TRBV10-1, with a tentative D call TRBD1 (6 bases). Trimming cost V 6 bases and J 6 bases, with 15 bases left between them. The CDR3 spans 13 residues. Germline V gives CDR1 WNHNN, CDR2 SYGVQD (reference sequence). The CDR3: CASRPEGESEQYF. CDR3 bases: TGCGCCAGCAGGCCCGAGGGGGAAAGCGAGCAGTACTTC.

This clone was found a few times. This sequence joins TRBV7-6 and TRBJ2-5, with 7 nucleotides matching TRBD1. The tail of the sequence fits TRBJ2-7 better, so the J call may be wrong. The CDR3 runs 15 residues. Germline V lookup: CDR1 SGHVS, CDR2 FNYEAQ. CDR3 DNA sequence: TGTGCCAGCAGCTTAAAGGGGGCGAGCTCCTACGAGCAGTACTTC. Translating gives CASSLKGASSYEQYF.

The chain is built from TRBV7-3 and TRBJ2-7, with 8 bases matching TRBD2. From germline, CDR1 is SGHTA and CDR2 FQGTGA. V lost 1 base to trimming and J lost 4 bases; unmatched junction nucleotides: 6. This CDR3 has 15 residues. The CDR3 here is CASSLSSGKGYEQYF. The CDR3 region has the DNA TGTGCCAGCAGCTTAAGTAGCGGGAAAGGTTACGAGCAGTACTTC.

The chain carries TRBV27 and TRBJ2-7, with D possibly matching TRBD2 (6 bases). Germline values: CDR1 MNHEY, CDR2 SMNVEV (reference sequence). The CDR3 has 16 amino acids. With 5 bases removed from V and 5 bases from J, the gap between germline ends came to 22 bases. CDR3 protein: CASSPTPGTPSNEQYF. The CDR3 nucleotides read TGTGCCAGCAGTCCCACCCCCGGGACTCCCTCGAACGAGCAGTACTTC.

The chain recombines TRBV29-1 with TRBJ2-5; weak D call: TRBD1 (6 bases). V lost 7 bases and J 5 bases, leaving 26 bases between the germline ends. Germline values: CDR1 SQVTM, CDR2 ANQGSEA. The CDR3 covers 16 residues. The CDR3 nucleotides read TGCAGCGCTATGGTACAGGGTTTTAGTCGGTCGGAGACCCAGTACTTC. Translating gives CSAMVQGFSRSETQYF.

The V call is TRBV6-5, the J call TRBJ2-7; the match to TRBD1 covers 7 bases. J lost 4 bases, V lost 1 base, and 7 bases had no gene match. Germline CDR1 is MNHEY and CDR2 is SVGAGI. The CDR3 contains 15 residues. CDR3 sequence reads: CASSYWQGEVYEQYF. The CDR3 nucleotides read TGTGCCAGCAGTTACTGGCAGGGGGAAGTTTACGAGCAGTACTTC.

The CDR3 is CASSHHGQGARAGELFF. CDR3 DNA sequence: TGTGCCAGCAGCCATCATGGACAGGGGGCGCGGGCCGGGGAGCTGTTTTTT. The chain uses TRBV7-9 and TRBJ2-2; 11 nucleotides align to TRBD1. Germline-derived CDR1 and CDR2 are SEHNR and FQNEAQ (reference sequence). The CDR3 has 17 amino acids. J lost 6 bases, V lost 5 bases, and 11 bases had no gene match.

This rearrangement joins TRBV11-3 to TRBJ2-1, with 10 bases lining up with TRBD2. The CDR3 loop spans 16 amino acids. V lost 5 bases and J lost 3; bases outside the gene matches: 7. CDR1 SGHNT and CDR2 YENEEA come from the germline V gene. The CDR3 region has the DNA TGTGCCAGCAGCGGGCTAGCGGGAGAATTCTACAATGAGCAGTTCTTC. The encoded protein is CASSGLAGEFYNEQFF.

The chain links TRBV27 to TRBJ1-5; D is uncertain. V was pared by 3 bases and J by 3 bases, with 18 bases between. This CDR3 has 17 residues. Germline values: CDR1 MNHEY, CDR2 SMNVEV (reference sequence). The CDR3 region is CASSFYPRVFLNQPQHF. As DNA, the CDR3 is TGTGCCAGCAGTTTTTACCCTAGAGTTTTCCTCAATCAGCCCCAGCATTTT.

The rearrangement uses TRBV2 and TRBJ1-2; no reliable D call. The CDR3 contains 13 residues. With 4 bases removed from V and 4 bases from J, the gap between germline ends came to 10 bases. Germline V gene sequence: CDR1 SNHLY, CDR2 FYNNEI. The chain's CDR3 is CASSVPGIYGYTF. CDR3 DNA: TGTGCCAGCAGTGTCCCGGGGATCTATGGCTACACCTTC.

A note on this clone: The identical CDR3 is also encoded by other nucleotide sequences in the sample. The chain uses TRBV5-1 and TRBJ2-1; perhaps TRBD2 as D (5 bases). CDR1 is SGHRS and CDR2 is YFSETQ in the germline V gene. The CDR3 is 15 residues long. V was pared by 0 bases and J by 0 bases, with 7 bases between. The CDR3, as DNA: TGCGCCAGCAGCTTGGGAGGGAGCTCCTACAATGAGCAGTTCTTC. Residues: CASSLGGSSYNEQFF.

This clone has just one count. The chain links TRBV18 to TRBJ2-7; 7 positions match TRBD1. V lost 3 bases, J lost 0 bases, and 5 bases stayed unmatched. Looked up from germline, CDR1 is KGHSH and CDR2 is LQKENI. The CDR3 contains 15 residues. This CDR3 reads CASSPGQVPSYEQYF. In DNA, the CDR3 is TGTGCCAGCTCACCCGGACAGGTCCCCTCCTACGAGCAGTACTTC.

This chain's CDR3 is CASSFAGESISETQYF. CDR3 bases: TGTGCCAGCAGCTTTGCAGGGGAGAGTATTTCGGAGACCCAGTACTTC. The genes are TRBV7-9 and TRBJ2-5; D may be TRBD1 (6 bases). Trimming removed 3 bases from V and 5 bases from J, with 19 bases in between. The CDR3 has 16 amino acids. CDR1 is SEHNR and CDR2 is FQNEAQ in the germline V gene (reference sequence).